This T cell receptor (beta chain) is drawn from a study of cytomegalovirus exposure and HLA in healthy donors. Findings and caveats of the study: A later analysis showed that HLA-associated TCR beta chains had undergone more clonal expansion than equally common others. According to the study, 150 to 200 TCR beta chains were cytomegalovirus-associated.

With respect to this clone: Its antigen is undetermined.

These donors counted as nominally healthy when sampled, but unrecorded immune exposures were likely. PCR amplification relied on 60 Vbeta primers (plus 13 Jbeta primers). Repertoires were generated with immunoSEQ multiplex PCR, while TCRdb's copy carries only in-frame clones and drops some. The table includes some 150,000 clones, about four fifths detected once. The V end was cut by 7 bases, the J end by 5 bases, with 17 bases between. This CDR3 comprises 14 residues. Germline V lookup: CDR1 SNHLY, CDR2 FYNNEI. V usage is TRBV2 and J usage is TRBJ2-5; D is possibly TRBD1 (6 bases). The sample consisted of PBMCs. This receptor was identified in a woman in her fifties or sixties in good health and CMV-seronegative. CDR3: CASTKQGVRETQYF. The CDR3 DNA reads as TGTGCCAGCACTAAACAGGGAGTTCGGGAGACCCAGTACTTC. Full variable domain (rest looked up from reference TRBV2 and TRBJ2-5): EPEVTQTPSHQVTQMGQEVILRCVPISNHLYFYWYRQILGQKVEFLVSFYNNEISEKSEIFDDQFSVERPDGSNFTLKIRSTKLEDSAMYFCASTKQGVRETQYFGPGTRLLVL.